This T cell receptor beta chain was found in a study of blood T cells in healthy people across ages. It was with a sample-barcoded 5' primer and a J-beta primer mix that a second PCR of about 7 to 12 cycles was run. From the 5' RACE reads, TCRdb called clonotypes with MiXCR, one entry per CDR3 protein. The sample gives around 900,000 distinct CDR3 sequences, roughly 51% of which show up once; around 21% is in the top ten. The trim removed 4 bases at V and 4 bases at J, leaving 5 bases unmatched. This CDR3 region has 14 residues. From germline, CDR1 is SGHNT and CDR2 YENEEA. This receptor was obtained from a woman aged 60-70 years in good health. The sample comprised blood. The genes are TRBV11-3 and TRBJ2-3; TRBD1 matches 7 bases. The chain's CDR3 is CASSSLGTADTQYF. CDR3 bases: TGTGCCAGCAGCTCCTTAGGGACAGCAGATACGCAGTATTTT. The whole variable domain, remainder taken from reference TRBV11-3 and TRBJ2-3, is EAGVVQSPRYKIIEKKQPVAFWCNPISGHNTLYWYLQNLGQGPELLIRYENEEAVDDSQLPKDRFSAERLKGVDSTLKIQPAELGDSAVYLCASSSLGTADTQYFGPGTRLTVL.